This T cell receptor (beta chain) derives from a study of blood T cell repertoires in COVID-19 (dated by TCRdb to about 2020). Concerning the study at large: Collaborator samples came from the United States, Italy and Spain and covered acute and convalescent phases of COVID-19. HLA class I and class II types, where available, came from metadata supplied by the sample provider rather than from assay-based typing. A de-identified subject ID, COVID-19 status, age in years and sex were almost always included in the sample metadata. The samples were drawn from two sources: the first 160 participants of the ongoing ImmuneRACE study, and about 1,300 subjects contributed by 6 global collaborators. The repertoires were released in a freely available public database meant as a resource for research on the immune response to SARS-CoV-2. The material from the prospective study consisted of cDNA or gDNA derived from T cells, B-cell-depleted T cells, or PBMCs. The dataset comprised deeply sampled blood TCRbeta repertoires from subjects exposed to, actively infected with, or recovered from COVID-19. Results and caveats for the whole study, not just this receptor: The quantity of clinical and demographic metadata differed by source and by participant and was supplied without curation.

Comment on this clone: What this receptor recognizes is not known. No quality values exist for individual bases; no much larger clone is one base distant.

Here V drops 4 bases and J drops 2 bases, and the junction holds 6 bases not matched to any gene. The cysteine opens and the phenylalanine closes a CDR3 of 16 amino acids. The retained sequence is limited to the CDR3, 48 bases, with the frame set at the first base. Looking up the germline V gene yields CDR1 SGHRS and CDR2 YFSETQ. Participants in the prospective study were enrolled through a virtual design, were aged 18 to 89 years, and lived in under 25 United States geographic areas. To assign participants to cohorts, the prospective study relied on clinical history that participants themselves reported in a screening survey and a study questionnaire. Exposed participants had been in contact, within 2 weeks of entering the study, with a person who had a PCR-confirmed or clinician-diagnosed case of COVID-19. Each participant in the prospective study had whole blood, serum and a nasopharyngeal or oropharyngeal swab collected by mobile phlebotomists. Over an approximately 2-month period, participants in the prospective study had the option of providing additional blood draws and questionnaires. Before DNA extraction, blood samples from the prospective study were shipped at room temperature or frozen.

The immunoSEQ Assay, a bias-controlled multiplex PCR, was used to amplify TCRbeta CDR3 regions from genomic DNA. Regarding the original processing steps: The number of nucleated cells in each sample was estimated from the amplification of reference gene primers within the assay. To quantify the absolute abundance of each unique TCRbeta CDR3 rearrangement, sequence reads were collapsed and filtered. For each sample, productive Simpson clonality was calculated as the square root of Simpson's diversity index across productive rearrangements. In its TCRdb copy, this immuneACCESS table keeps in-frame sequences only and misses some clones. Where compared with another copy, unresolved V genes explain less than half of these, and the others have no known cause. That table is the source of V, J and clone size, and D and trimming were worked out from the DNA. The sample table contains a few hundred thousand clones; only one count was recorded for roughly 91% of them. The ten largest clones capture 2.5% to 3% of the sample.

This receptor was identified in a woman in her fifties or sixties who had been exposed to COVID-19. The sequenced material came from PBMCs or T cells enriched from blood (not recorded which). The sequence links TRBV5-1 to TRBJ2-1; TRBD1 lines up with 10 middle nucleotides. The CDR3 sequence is CASSRRTGGTYNEQFF. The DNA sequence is TGCGCCAGCAGCCGTCGGACAGGGGGAACCTACAATGAGCAGTTCTTC.